The 20 T cell receptor beta chains below come from one sample, sequenced in a study of blood T cell repertoires in COVID-19. Here immunoSEQ multiplex PCR was the method, and the copy in TCRdb shows in-frame clones only, minus some. This sample carries 22,000 or so clones, 75% to 90% of them seen once, and the ten largest clones take 7% to 9%. Specimen: peripheral blood. The receptors were gathered from a woman aged 60 to 75 with active COVID-19.

The rearrangement links TRBV29-1 to TRBJ1-1, with TRBD1 identical over 7 bases. J was trimmed by 8 bases and V by 6 bases; bases with no gene match: 9. Germline V gene data show CDR1 as SQVTM and CDR2 as ANQGSEA. This CDR3 is 12 amino acids long. The CDR3 bases are TGCAGCGTCTCCCGGGACAGCAGAGAAGCTTTCTTT. Translating gives CSVSRDSREAFF.

The chain uses TRBV29-1 and TRBJ1-6, with D uncertain. CDR3 length: 14 amino acids. Per the germline V gene, CDR1 is SQVTM and CDR2 is ANQGSEA. The V gene lost 5 bases and the J gene lost 3 bases, with 11 bases spanning the gap. The CDR3 reads CSVQSQDYNSPLHF. CDR3 DNA: TGCAGCGTTCAATCACAAGACTATAATTCACCCCTCCACTTT.

The CDR3 here is CASSYGRWAETQYF. CDR3 in DNA: TGTGCCAGCAGTTACGGAAGATGGGCGGAGACCCAGTACTTC. The chain combines TRBV6-6 with TRBJ2-5; no reliable D call. Trimming removed 2 bases at V and 5 bases at J, with 12 bases between. The CDR3 runs 14 residues. CDR1 is MNHNY, CDR2 SVGAGI, per germline (reference sequence).

This chain links TRBV5-1 with TRBJ2-7, with D perhaps TRBD2 (6 bases). Germline values: CDR1 SGHRS, CDR2 YFSETQ. Trimming removed 3 bases from V and 6 bases from J, with 16 bases in between. This CDR3 contains 14 residues. The CDR3 coding sequence is TGCGCCAGCAGCTCTCTAGGTGGGCGGGGCGAGCAGTACTTC. This gives the protein CASSSLGGRGEQYF.

The gene calls are TRBV11-3 and TRBJ1-1, with D hard to call. The CDR3 contains 14 residues. The V and J ends lost 1 base and 0 bases respectively, with 6 bases between them. Germline CDR1 SGHNT, CDR2 YENEEA. The CDR3 loop reads CASSLAGVNTEAFF. For the CDR3, the DNA is TGTGCCAGCAGCTTAGCCGGGGTGAACACTGAAGCTTTCTTT.

CDR3 sequence: CASSQDMTSGETQYF. CDR3 bases: TGTGCCAGCAGCCAAGATATGACTAGCGGGGAGACCCAGTACTTC. The V call is TRBV4-2, the J call TRBJ2-5; TRBD2 agrees at 10 bases. With 0 bases clipped from V and 5 bases from J, the junction kept 3 bases outside the gene matches. In germline, CDR1 is LGHNA, CDR2 YNFKEQ. The CDR3 contains 15 residues.

This clone was seen once. This chain uses TRBV6-1 with TRBJ1-1; D uncertain. Germline CDR1 and CDR2: MNHNS and SASEGT. V was trimmed by 3 bases and J by 3 bases, leaving 8 bases between them. This CDR3 region has 13 residues. CDR3 DNA sequence: TGTGCCAGCAGTGATAACACGTACACTGAAGCTTTCTTT. It yields the protein CASSDNTYTEAFF.

This sequence joins TRBV6-6 and TRBJ1-5; D gene uncertain. V lost 6 bases and J lost 0, with 12 bases in between. The germline gives CDR1 MNHNY, CDR2 SVGAGI (reference sequence). This CDR3 contains 15 residues. The CDR3 reads CASSVGIHSNQPQHF. Here the CDR3 DNA reads TGTGCCAGCAGCGTCGGGATTCATAGCAATCAGCCCCAGCATTTT.

About this clone: Given the absence of the conserved phenylalanine or tryptophan at the CDR3 end, a read error is likely. The DNA is omitted, as the CDR3 cannot be located on it reliably, and the CDR3 follows TCRdb's listing. CDR3 amino acids: CASSERDRGTL. The chain couples TRBV9 to TRBJ1-4; the table's TRBD1 call for D was not verified on the DNA. CDR1 and CDR2 (germline): SGDLS, YYNGEE. The CDR3 extends over 11 residues, inclusive of both ends.

Worth noting for this clone: Other DNA variants within this sample encode the same CDR3. This chain uses TRBV2 with TRBJ1-2; 8 nucleotides agree with TRBD1. CDR1 and CDR2 (germline): SNHLY, FYNNEI. The CDR3 contains 14 residues. V lost 4 bases to trimming and J lost 3 bases; unmatched junction nucleotides: 4. The chain's CDR3 is CASSAQGADYGYTF. CDR3 coding DNA: TGTGCCAGCAGTGCTCAGGGGGCGGACTATGGCTACACCTTC. The whole variable domain, remainder taken from reference TRBV2 and TRBJ1-2, is EPEVTQTPSHQVTQMGQEVILRCVPISNHLYFYWYRQILGQKVEFLVSFYNNEISEKSEIFDDQFSVERPDGSNFTLKIRSTKLEDSAMYFCASSAQGADYGYTFGSGTRLTVV.

The J gene is TRBJ1-1, the V gene TRBV11-2; TRBD1 agrees at 11 bases. The CDR3 sequence is 17 residues long. V was pared by 4 bases and J by 3 bases, with 10 bases of the junction left unmatched. Germline V CDR1 and CDR2: SGHAT, FQNNGV. In DNA form, the CDR3 reads TGTGCCAGCAGCTCGTGGACAGGGGGCCTTAAGTACACTGAAGCTTTCTTT. Its translation is CASSSWTGGLKYTEAFF.

The gene calls are TRBV7-6 and TRBJ2-5; 10 bases match TRBD2. CDR1 SGHVS and CDR2 FNYEAQ come from the germline V gene. The V segment lost 4 bases and the J segment 2 bases; nucleotides outside the gene matches: 4. This CDR3 has 15 residues. The CDR3 spells CASSSLAGAQETQYF. CDR3 nucleotides: TGTGCCAGCAGCTCCCTAGCGGGGGCACAAGAGACCCAGTACTTC.

V gene TRBV9 combines with J gene TRBJ1-6; D not resolved. V was trimmed by 3 bases and J by 0 bases, leaving 10 bases between them. This CDR3 region has 16 residues. Germline V CDR1 and CDR2: SGDLS, YYNGEE. The CDR3 DNA reads TGTGCCAGCAGCGCTAGTGGGAGCTCCTATAATTCACCCCTCCACTTT. Amino acid sequence: CASSASGSSYNSPLHF.

The rearrangement joins TRBV18 to TRBJ2-3, with a weak D call TRBD1 (5 bases). Germline-derived CDR1 and CDR2 are KGHSH and LQKENI. This CDR3 is built from 14 residues. Trimming cost V 0 bases and J 5 bases, with 9 bases left between them. CDR3 residues: CASSPPGALDTQYF. The CDR3 DNA is TGTGCCAGCTCACCACCAGGGGCCCTAGATACGCAGTATTTT. Based on the CDR3 plus reference TRBV18 and TRBJ2-3, the full variable domain is NAGVMQNPRHLVRRRGQEARLRCSPMKGHSHVYWYRQLPEEGLKFMVYLQKENIIDESGMPKERFSAEFPKEGPSILRIQQVVRGDSAAYFCASSPPGALDTQYFGPGTRLTVL.

This clone was recorded only once. This rearrangement joins TRBV19 to TRBJ1-5; 8 positions agree with TRBD1. CDR1 and CDR2 (germline): LNHDA, SQIVND (reference sequence). The CDR3 sequence is 15 residues long. V gave up 8 bases and J gave up 0 bases; unmatched junction bases: 6. CDR3 protein: CASSQGADSNQPQHF. CDR3 bases: TGTGCCAGTTCGCAGGGGGCCGATAGCAATCAGCCCCAGCATTTT.

The CDR3 region is CASSLNTGNTIYF. The CDR3 DNA is TGTGCCAGCAGCTTGAACACGGGAAACACCATATATTTT. The chain carries TRBV11-2 and TRBJ1-3; no clear D. Trimming shortened V by 3 bases and J by 4 bases, and 7 bases separated the two germline ends. The CDR3 runs 13 residues. Germline CDR1 is SGHAT and CDR2 is FQNNGV.

The chain recombines TRBV19 with TRBJ1-5; D is uncertain. The CDR3 spans 17 residues. CDR1 and CDR2 (germline): LNHDA, SQIVND (reference sequence). V was clipped by 6 bases and J by 5 bases, with 23 bases between them. CDR3 coding DNA: TGTGCCAGTAGCATGGGGAGCCTTGAAGGGAGGGATCAGCCCCAGCATTTT. It codes for CASSMGSLEGRDQPQHF. The full variable domain, its missing parts supplied by reference TRBV19 and TRBJ1-5, is DGGITQSPKYLFRKEGQNVTLSCEQNLNHDAMYWYRQDPGQGLRLIYYSQIVNDFQKGDIAEGYSVSREKKESFPLTVTSAQKNPTAFYLCASSMGSLEGRDQPQHFGDGTRLSIL.

This clone was observed a few times. The chain recombines TRBV5-1 with TRBJ1-6, with D perhaps matching TRBD1 (5 bases). Germline CDR1 reads SGHRS; CDR2 reads YFSETQ. The CDR3 totals 15 residues. The V gene lost 4 bases and the J gene lost 4 bases, with 12 bases spanning the gap. CDR3 nucleotide sequence: TGCGCCAGCAGCCCCGACGGGGGGTATAATTCACCCCTCCACTTT. Its translation is CASSPDGGYNSPLHF.

The chain carries TRBV12-5 and TRBJ2-1; tentative D call: TRBD1 (6 bases). Trimming pared 5 bases from V and 8 bases from J, leaving 7 bases between. CDR3 length: 11 amino acids. Per germline, CDR1 LGHNT and CDR2 FRNRAP. CDR3 sequence reads: CASGHRDEQFF. For the CDR3, the DNA is TGTGCTAGTGGTCACAGGGATGAGCAGTTCTTC.

The chain combines TRBV5-5 with TRBJ2-1, with D possibly being TRBD1 (5 bases). Trimming left V 0 bases short and J 2 bases short, with 9 bases between. Germline loops: CDR1 SGHKS, CDR2 YYEKEE (reference sequence). The length of the CDR3 is 15 residues. In nucleotides, the CDR3 is TGTGCCAGCAGCTTGGTCCAGGGAACCTACAATGAGCAGTTCTTC. Translating gives CASSLVQGTYNEQFF.